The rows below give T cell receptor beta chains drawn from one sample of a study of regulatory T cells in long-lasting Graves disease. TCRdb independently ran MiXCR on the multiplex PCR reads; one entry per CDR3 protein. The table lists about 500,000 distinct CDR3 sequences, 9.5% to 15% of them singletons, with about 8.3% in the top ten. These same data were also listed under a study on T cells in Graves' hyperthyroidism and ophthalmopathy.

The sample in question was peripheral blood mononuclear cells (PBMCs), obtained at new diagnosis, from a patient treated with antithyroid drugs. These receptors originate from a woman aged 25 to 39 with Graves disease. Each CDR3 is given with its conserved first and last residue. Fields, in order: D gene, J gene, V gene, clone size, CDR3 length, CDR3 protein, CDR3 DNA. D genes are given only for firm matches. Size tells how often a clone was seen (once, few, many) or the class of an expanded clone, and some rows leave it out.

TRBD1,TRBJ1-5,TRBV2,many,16,CASSGQGILSNQPQHF,TGTGCCAGCAGTGGACAGGGAATTTTGAGCAATCAGCCCCAGCATTTT
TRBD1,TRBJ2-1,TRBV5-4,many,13,CASTSQGADEQFF,TGTGCCAGCACCTCACAGGGGGCGGATGAGCAGTTCTTC
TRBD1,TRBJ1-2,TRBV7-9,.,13,CASVQGNNYGYTF,TGTGCCAGTGTACAGGGGAATAACTATGGCTACACCTTC
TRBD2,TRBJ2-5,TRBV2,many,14,CASSDGRAQETQYF,TGTGCCAGCAGTGACGGGAGGGCCCAAGAGACCCAGTACTTC
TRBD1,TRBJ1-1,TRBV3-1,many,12,CASSHIQGEAFF,TGTGCCAGCAGCCACATACAGGGGGAAGCTTTCTTT
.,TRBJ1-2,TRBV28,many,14,CASSSQGLGYGYTF,TGTGCCAGCAGCTCACAGGGATTGGGGTATGGCTACACCTTC
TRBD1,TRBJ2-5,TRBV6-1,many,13,CASRSDRAETQYF,TGTGCCAGCAGGTCGGACAGGGCGGAGACCCAGTACTTC
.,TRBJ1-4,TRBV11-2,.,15,CASSLVSVTNEKLFF,TGTGCCAGCAGCTTAGTCTCGGTCACTAATGAAAAACTGTTTTTT
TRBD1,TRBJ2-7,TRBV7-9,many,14,CASSIRDSSYEQYF,TGTGCCAGCAGCATTCGGGACAGCTCCTACGAGCAGTACTTC
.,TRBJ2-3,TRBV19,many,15,CASSILGRFTDTQYF,TGTGCCAGTAGTATCTTGGGCAGATTCACAGATACGCAGTATTTT
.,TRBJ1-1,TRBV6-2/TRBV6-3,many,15,CASSYSRGRNTEAFF,TGTGCCAGCAGTTACTCGAGGGGCAGGAACACTGAAGCTTTCTTT
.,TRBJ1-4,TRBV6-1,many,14,CASSETALNEKLFF,TGTGCCAGCAGTGAGACAGCCTTGAATGAAAAACTGTTTTTT
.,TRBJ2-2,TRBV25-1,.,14,CASSRGVNTGELFF,TGTGCCAGCAGTCGAGGGGTGAACACCGGGGAGCTGTTTTTT
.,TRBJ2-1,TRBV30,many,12,CAWSVSGDEQFF,TGTGCCTGGAGTGTTTCAGGCGACGAGCAGTTCTTC
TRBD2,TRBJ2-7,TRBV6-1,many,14,CASTGSGSSYEQYF,TGTGCCAGCACCGGAAGCGGGAGCTCCTACGAGCAGTACTTC
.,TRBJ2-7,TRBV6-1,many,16,CASSETGPGSSYEQYF,TGTGCCAGCAGTGAAACAGGGCCCGGGAGTTCCTACGAGCAGTACTTC
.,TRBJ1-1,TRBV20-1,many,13,CSAHPTTSTEAFF,TGCAGTGCTCATCCCACGACAAGCACTGAAGCTTTCTTT
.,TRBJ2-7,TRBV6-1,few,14,CASSGGLHSYEQYF,TGTGCCAGCAGTGGCGGGTTACACTCCTACGAGCAGTACTTC
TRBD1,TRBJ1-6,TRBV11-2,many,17,CASSSSGQVSYNSPLHF,TGTGCCAGCAGCTCCTCGGGACAGGTCTCCTATAATTCACCCCTCCACTTT
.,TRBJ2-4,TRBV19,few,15,CASSIRGATKNIQYF,TGTGCCAGTAGTATACGGGGGGCAACCAAAAACATTCAGTACTTC
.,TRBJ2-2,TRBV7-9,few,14,CASSIMGPTGELFF,TGTGCCAGCAGCATAATGGGGCCCACCGGGGAGCTGTTTTTT
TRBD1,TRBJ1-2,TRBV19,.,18,CASSRLSSGPGTGYGYTF,TGTGCCAGTAGTAGACTATCATCGGGTCCCGGGACAGGATATGGCTACACCTTC
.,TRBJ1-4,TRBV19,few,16,CASSPRWGATNEKLFF,TGTGCCAGTAGTCCAAGGTGGGGGGCAACTAATGAAAAACTGTTTTTT
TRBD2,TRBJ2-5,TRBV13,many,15,CASSLTTSTGETQYF,TGTGCCAGCAGCCTCACGACTAGCACTGGAGAGACCCAGTACTTC
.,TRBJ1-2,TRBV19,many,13,CASSRLGGYGYTF,TGTGCCAGTAGTCGACTTGGGGGGTATGGCTACACCTTC
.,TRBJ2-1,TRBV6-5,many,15,CASSYWTVQPNEQFF,TGTGCCAGCAGTTACTGGACCGTCCAACCCAATGAGCAGTTCTTC
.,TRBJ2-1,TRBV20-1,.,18,CSANPTSETAGASNEQFF,TGCAGTGCTAACCCGACTTCGGAGACCGCCGGCGCGTCCAATGAGCAGTTCTTC
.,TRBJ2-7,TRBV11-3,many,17,CASSLPPGASFTYEQYF,TGTGCCAGCAGCCTCCCCCCAGGGGCCTCGTTTACCTACGAGCAGTACTTC
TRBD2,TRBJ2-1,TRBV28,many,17,CASSPPAGGGRGNEQFF,TGTGCCAGCAGCCCCCCGGCCGGGGGGGGGAGGGGGAATGAGCAGTTCTTC
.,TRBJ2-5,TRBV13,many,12,CASSRREETQYF,TGTGCCAGCAGCCGACGGGAAGAGACCCAGTACTTC
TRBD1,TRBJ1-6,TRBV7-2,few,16,CASSTPDRGINSPLHF,TGTGCCAGCAGCACCCCGGACAGGGGAATCAATTCACCCCTCCACTTT
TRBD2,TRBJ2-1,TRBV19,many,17,CASSITSGRRSYNEQFF,TGTGCCAGTAGTATAACTAGCGGGAGGCGCTCCTACAATGAGCAGTTCTTC
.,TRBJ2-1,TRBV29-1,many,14,CSDLRGEAYNEQFF,TGCAGCGACCTGAGGGGGGAGGCCTACAATGAGCAGTTCTTC
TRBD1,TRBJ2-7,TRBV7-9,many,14,CASSHGQGRHEQYF,TGTGCCAGCAGCCACGGACAGGGTCGGCACGAGCAGTACTTC
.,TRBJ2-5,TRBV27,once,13,CASSAQGTETQYF,TGTGCCAGCAGTGCACAGGGAACGGAGACCCAGTACTTC
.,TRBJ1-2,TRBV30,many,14,CAWSVSGFNYGYTF,TGTGCCTGGAGTGTCTCAGGCTTTAACTATGGCTACACCTTC
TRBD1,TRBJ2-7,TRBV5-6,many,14,CASSPTGEAYEQYF,TGTGCCAGCAGCCCGACAGGGGAGGCATACGAGCAGTACTTC
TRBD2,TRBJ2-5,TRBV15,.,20,CATNRDRGQARGRARETQYF,TGTGCCACCAACAGAGATAGGGGCCAAGCGCGCGGGAGGGCCCGGGAGACCCAGTACTTC
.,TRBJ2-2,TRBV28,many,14,CASRTGANTGELFF,TGTGCCAGCAGAACGGGAGCGAACACCGGGGAGCTGTTTTTT
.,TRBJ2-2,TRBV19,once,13,CATQRVDTGELFF,TGTGCCACTCAGAGAGTAGACACCGGGGAGCTGTTTTTT
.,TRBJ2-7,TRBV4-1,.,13,CAGSYGLDYEQYF,TGCGCCGGCAGCTACGGACTCGATTACGAGCAGTACTTC
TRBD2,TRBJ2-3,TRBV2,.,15,CASSSGRSPTDTQYF,TGTGCCAGCAGCAGCGGGAGATCCCCCACAGATACGCAGTATTTT
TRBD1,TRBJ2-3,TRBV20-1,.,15,CSAREHRGTGDTQYF,TGCAGTGCGCGCGAACACCGAGGGACAGGAGATACGCAGTATTTT
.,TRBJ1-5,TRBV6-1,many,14,CASSEHWINQPQHF,TGTGCCAGCAGCGAACACTGGATTAATCAGCCCCAGCATTTT
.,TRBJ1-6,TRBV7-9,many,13,CASSYTSGSPLHF,TGTGCCAGCAGCTACACTTCCGGGTCACCCCTCCACTTT
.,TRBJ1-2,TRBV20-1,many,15,CSARDQVADNYGYTF,TGCAGTGCTAGAGATCAGGTAGCAGATAACTATGGCTACACCTTC
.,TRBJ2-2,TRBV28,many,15,CASRSRGLGTGELFF,TGTGCCAGCAGGTCCCGCGGGCTGGGGACCGGGGAGCTGTTTTTT
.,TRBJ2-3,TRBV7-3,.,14,CASSPVGGTDTQYF,TGTGCCAGCAGCCCTGTGGGGGGCACAGATACGCAGTATTTT
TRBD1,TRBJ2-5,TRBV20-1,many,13,CSARSDRQETQYF,TGCAGTGCTAGATCGGACAGGCAAGAGACCCAGTACTTC
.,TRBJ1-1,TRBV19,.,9,CASIPEAFF,TGTGCCAGTATCCCTGAAGCTTTCTTT
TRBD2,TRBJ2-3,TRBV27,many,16,CASSLGSGASTDTQYF,TGTGCCAGCAGTTTGGGCAGCGGGGCTAGCACAGATACGCAGTATTTT
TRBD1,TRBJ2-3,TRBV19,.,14,CASIKTGSTDTQYF,TGTGCCAGTATTAAGACAGGGAGCACAGATACGCAGTATTTT
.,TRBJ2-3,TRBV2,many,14,CASIADSHTDTQYF,TGTGCCTCTATCGCGGACAGCCACACAGATACGCAGTATTTT
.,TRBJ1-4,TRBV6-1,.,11,CASSDDEKLFF,TGTGCCAGCAGTGATGATGAAAAACTGTTTTTT
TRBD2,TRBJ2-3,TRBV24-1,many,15,CATSAAAGVTDTQYF,TGTGCCACCAGTGCCGCGGCGGGGGTCACAGATACGCAGTATTTT
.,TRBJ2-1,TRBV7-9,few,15,CASSPGGSFYNEQFF,TGTGCCAGCAGCCCCGGGGGTTCATTTTACAATGAGCAGTTCTTC
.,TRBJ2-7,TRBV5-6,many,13,CASSSKATYEQYF,TGTGCCAGCAGCTCGAAGGCTACTTACGAGCAGTACTTC